This T cell receptor (beta chain) comes out of a study of blood T cell repertoires in COVID-19. Each recovered donor of Cohort 3 presented with two negative PCRs, clearance, or symptom resolution. Method: immunoSEQ multiplex PCR; TCRdb's copy keeps in-frame clones and lacks some. The sample records around 170,000 clones, 88% being singletons. V was shortened by 3 bases and J by 0 bases, with 9 bases between the two germline ends. Germline-derived CDR1 and CDR2 are ENHRY and SYGVKD. The CDR3 runs 15 residues. The chain recombines TRBV10-3 with TRBJ1-3; D gene uncertain. Sequencing input: PBMCs or T cells enriched from blood (not recorded which). This clonotype was obtained from a woman aged 18-35 years who had recovered from COVID-19. CDR3 nucleotides: TGTGCCATCAGTGATGGCAGGATCTCTGGAAACACCATATATTTT. It codes for CAISDGRISGNTIYF.